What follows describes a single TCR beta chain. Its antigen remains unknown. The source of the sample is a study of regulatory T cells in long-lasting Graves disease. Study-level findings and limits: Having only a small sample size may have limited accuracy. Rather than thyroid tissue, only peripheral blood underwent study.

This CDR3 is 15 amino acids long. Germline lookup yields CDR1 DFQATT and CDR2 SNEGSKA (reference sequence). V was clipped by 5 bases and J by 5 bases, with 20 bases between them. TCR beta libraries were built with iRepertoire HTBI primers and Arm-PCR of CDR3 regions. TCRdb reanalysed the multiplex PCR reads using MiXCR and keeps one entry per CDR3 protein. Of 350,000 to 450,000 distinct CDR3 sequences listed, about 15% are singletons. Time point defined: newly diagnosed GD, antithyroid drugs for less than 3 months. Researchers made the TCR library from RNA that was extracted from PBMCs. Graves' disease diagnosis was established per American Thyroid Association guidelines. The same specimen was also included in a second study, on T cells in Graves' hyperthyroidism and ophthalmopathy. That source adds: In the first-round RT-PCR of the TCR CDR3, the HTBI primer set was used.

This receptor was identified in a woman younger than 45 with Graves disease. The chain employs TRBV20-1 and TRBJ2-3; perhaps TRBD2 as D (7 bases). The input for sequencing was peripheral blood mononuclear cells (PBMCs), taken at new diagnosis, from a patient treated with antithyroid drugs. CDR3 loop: CSAPSGGGGGDTQYF. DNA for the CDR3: TGCAGTGCTCCCTCTGGGGGAGGGGGGGGAGATACGCAGTATTTT.